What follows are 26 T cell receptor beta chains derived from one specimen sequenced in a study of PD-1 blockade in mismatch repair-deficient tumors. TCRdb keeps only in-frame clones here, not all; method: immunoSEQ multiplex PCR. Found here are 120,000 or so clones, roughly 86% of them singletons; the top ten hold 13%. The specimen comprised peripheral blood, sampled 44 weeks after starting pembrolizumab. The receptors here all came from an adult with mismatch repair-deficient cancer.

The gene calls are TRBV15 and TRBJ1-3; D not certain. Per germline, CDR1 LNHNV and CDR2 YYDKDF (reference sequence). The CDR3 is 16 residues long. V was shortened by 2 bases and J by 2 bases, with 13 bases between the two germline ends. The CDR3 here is CATSRHGPGPGNTIYF. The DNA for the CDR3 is TGTGCCACCAGCAGACATGGACCAGGACCTGGAAACACCATATATTTT.

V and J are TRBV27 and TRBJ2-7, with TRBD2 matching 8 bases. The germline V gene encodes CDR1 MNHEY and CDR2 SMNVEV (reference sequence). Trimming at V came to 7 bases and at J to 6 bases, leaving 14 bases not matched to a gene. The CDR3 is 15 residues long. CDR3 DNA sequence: TGTGCCAGCACCTCGGCGGGAGGACCCCTACTCGAGCAGTACTTC. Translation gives CASTSAGGPLLEQYF.

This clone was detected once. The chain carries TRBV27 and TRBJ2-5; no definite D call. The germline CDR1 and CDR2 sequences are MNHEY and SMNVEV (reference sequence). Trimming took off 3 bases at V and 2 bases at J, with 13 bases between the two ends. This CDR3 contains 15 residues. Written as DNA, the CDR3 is TGTGCCAGCAGTTTTAGCCCGGGCAGTCAAGAGACCCAGTACTTC. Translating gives CASSFSPGSQETQYF.

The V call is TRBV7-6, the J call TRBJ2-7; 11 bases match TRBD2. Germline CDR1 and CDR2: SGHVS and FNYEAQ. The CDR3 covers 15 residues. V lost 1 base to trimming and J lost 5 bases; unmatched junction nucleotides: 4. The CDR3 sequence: CASSLGLAGGHEQYF. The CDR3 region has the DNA TGTGCCAGCAGCTTAGGTCTAGCGGGAGGCCACGAGCAGTACTTC. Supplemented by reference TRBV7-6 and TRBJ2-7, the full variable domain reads GAGVSQSPRYKVTKRGQDVALRCDPISGHVSLYWYRQALGQGPEFLTYFNYEAQQDKSGLPNDRFSAERPEGSISTLTIQRTEQRDSAMYRCASSLGLAGGHEQYFGPGTRLTVT.

This CDR3 is CAWDALSGSGHEQYF. In DNA, the CDR3 is TGTGCCTGGGACGCCCTTAGCGGGTCAGGGCACGAGCAGTACTTC. The rearrangement joins TRBV30 to TRBJ2-7; the match to TRBD2 covers 7 bases. V trimming: 5 bases; J trimming: 5 bases; junction bases outside the gene matches: 15. Looked up from germline, CDR1 is GTSNPN and CDR2 is SVGIG (reference sequence). The CDR3 loop spans 15 amino acids. The variable domain in full, completed from reference TRBV30 and TRBJ2-7, reads SQTIHQWPATLVQPVGSPLSLECTVEGTSNPNLYWYRQAAGRGLQLLFYSVGIGQISSEVPQNLSASRPQDRQFILSSKKLLLSDSGFYLCAWDALSGSGHEQYFGPGTRLTVT.

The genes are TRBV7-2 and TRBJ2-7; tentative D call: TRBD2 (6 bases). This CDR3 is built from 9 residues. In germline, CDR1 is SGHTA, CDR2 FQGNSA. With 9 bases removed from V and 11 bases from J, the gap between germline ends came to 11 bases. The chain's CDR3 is CARRGGKYF. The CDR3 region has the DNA TGTGCCAGGAGGGGAGGAAAGTACTTC.

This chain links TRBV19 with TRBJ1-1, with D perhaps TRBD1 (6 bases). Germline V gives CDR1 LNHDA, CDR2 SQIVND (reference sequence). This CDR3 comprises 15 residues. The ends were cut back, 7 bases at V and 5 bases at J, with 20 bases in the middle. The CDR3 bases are TGTGCCAGTACCCCTAGGGGGGGAGTGGGAACTGAAGCTTTCTTT. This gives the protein CASTPRGGVGTEAFF.

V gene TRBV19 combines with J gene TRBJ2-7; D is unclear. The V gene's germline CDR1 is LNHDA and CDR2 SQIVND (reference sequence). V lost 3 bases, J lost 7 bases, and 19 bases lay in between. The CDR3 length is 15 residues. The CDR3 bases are TGTGCCAGTAGTATGGCAGGCCTATTTTACGATGAGCAGTACTTC. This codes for CASSMAGLFYDEQYF.

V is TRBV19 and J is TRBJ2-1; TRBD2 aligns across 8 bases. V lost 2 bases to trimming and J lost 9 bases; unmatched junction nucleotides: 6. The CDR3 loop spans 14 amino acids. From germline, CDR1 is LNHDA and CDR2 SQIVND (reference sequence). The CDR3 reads CASSITGGQGEQFF. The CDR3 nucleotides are TGTGCCAGTAGTATAACGGGGGGGCAGGGTGAGCAGTTCTTC.

The CDR3 spells CASSLGDSLTEAFF. The CDR3 nucleotides read TGTGCCAGCAGCTTGGGGGACAGCTTAACTGAAGCTTTCTTT. This chain uses TRBV5-6 with TRBJ1-1, with 7 bases lining up with TRBD1. The CDR3 runs to 14 residues. Germline loops: CDR1 SGHDT, CDR2 YYEEEE. V lost 0 bases, J lost 5 bases, and 4 bases stayed unmatched.

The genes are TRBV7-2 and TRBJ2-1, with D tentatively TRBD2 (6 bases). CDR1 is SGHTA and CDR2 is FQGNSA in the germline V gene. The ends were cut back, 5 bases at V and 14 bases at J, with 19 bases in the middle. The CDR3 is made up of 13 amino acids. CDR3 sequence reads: CASSPSSPGAKFF. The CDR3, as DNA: TGTGCCAGCAGCCCCTCGTCCCCGGGAGCGAAGTTCTTC.

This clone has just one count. The CDR3 bases are TGCGCCAGCGCCGTTCGGGGGAACCGGGTCACAGATACGCAGTATTTT. Amino acids: CASAVRGNRVTDTQYF. This sequence joins TRBV4-1 and TRBJ2-3, with D possibly being TRBD2 (6 bases). CDR1 and CDR2 from the germline V gene are MGHRA and YSYEKL. Trimming removed 8 bases at V and 2 bases at J, with 20 bases between. The CDR3 is 16 residues long.

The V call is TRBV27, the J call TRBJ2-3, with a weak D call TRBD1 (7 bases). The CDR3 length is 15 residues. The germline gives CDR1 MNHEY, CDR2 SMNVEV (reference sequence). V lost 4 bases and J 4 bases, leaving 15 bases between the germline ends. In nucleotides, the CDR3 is TGTGCCAGCAGTTCCGACTTCAGGGGGGCAGATACGCAGTATTTT. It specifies CASSSDFRGADTQYF.

The CDR3 coding sequence is TGTGCCAGCAGTGAGGGCACTCCCCGGGGATCCGGGGAGCTGTTTTTT. Its protein is CASSEGTPRGSGELFF. The chain uses TRBV2 and TRBJ2-2; a weak D match, TRBD2 (5 bases). CDR3 length: 16 residues. V was shortened by 3 bases and J by 6 bases, with 17 bases between the two germline ends. CDR1 and CDR2 from the germline V gene are SNHLY and FYNNEI.

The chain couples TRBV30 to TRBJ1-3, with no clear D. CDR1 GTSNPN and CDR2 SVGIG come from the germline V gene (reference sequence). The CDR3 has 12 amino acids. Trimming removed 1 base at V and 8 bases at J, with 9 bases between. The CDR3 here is CAWSAEGHTIYF. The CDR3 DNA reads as TGTGCCTGGAGTGCGGAGGGCCACACCATATATTTT.

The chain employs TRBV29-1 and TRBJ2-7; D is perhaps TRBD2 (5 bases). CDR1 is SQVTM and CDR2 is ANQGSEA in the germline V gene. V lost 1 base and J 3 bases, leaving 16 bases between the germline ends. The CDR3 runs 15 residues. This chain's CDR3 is CSVEGGVAGVYEQYF. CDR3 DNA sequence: TGCAGCGTTGAAGGAGGAGTCGCCGGGGTCTACGAGCAGTACTTC.

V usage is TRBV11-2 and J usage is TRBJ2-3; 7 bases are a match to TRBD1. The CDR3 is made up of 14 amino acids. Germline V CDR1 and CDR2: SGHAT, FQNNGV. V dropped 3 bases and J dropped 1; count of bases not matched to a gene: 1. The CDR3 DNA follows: TGTGCCAGCAGCTTCGGACAGGGCACAGATACGCAGTATTTT. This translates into CASSFGQGTDTQYF. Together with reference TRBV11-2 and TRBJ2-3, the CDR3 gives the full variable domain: EAGVAQSPRYKIIEKRQSVAFWCNPISGHATLYWYQQILGQGPKLLIQFQNNGVVDDSQLPKDRFSAERLKGVDSTLKIQPAKLEDSAVYLCASSFGQGTDTQYFGPGTRLTVL.

The CDR3 DNA follows: TGCAGCGTTGAGTTGGCAGAACCTGGAAACACCATATATTTT. Amino acids: CSVELAEPGNTIYF. The chain couples TRBV29-1 to TRBJ1-3; D unclear. CDR3 size: 14 residues. Trimming pared 3 bases from V and 2 bases from J, leaving 11 bases between. CDR1 is SQVTM, CDR2 ANQGSEA, per germline.

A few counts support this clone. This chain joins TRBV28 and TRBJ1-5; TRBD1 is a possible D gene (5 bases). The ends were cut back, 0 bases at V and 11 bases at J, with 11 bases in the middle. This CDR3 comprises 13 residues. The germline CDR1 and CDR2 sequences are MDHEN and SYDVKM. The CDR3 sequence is CASSLWGEGAQHF. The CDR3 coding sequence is TGTGCCAGCAGTTTATGGGGGGAGGGAGCCCAGCATTTT.

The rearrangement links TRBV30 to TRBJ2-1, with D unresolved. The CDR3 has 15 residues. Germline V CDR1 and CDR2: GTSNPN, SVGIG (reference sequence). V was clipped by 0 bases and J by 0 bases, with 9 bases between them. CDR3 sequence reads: CAWSVPRGSYNEQFF. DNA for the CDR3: TGTGCCTGGAGTGTACCGAGAGGCTCCTACAATGAGCAGTTCTTC.

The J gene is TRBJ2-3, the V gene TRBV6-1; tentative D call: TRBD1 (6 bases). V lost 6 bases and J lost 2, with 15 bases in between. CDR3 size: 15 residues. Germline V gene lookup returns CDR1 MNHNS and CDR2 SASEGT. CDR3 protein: CASRRQDSYTDTQYF. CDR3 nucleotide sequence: TGTGCCAGCAGAAGACAGGACTCATACACAGATACGCAGTATTTT.

This CDR3 is CASSQPWTGSGNTIYF. CDR3 bases: TGTGCCAGCAGTCAACCATGGACAGGGTCTGGAAACACCATATATTTT. The chain recombines TRBV2 with TRBJ1-3, with 8 bases aligning to TRBD1. With 5 bases clipped from V and 1 base from J, the junction kept 7 bases outside the gene matches. CDR1 and CDR2 from the germline V gene are SNHLY and FYNNEI. CDR3 length: 16 amino acids.

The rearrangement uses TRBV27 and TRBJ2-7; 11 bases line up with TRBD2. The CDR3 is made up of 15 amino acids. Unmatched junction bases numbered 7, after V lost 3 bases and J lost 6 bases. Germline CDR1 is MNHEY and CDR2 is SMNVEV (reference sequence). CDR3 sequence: CASSLKLAGGSEQYF. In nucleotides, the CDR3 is TGTGCCAGCAGTTTGAAGCTAGCGGGAGGATCCGAGCAGTACTTC.

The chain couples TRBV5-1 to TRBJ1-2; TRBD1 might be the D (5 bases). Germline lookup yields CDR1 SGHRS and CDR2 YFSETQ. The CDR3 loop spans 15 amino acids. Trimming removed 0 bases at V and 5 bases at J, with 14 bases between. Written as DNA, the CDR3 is TGCGCCAGCAGCTTGGATAGGGGTGGTGGTTATGGCTACACCTTC. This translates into CASSLDRGGGYGYTF.

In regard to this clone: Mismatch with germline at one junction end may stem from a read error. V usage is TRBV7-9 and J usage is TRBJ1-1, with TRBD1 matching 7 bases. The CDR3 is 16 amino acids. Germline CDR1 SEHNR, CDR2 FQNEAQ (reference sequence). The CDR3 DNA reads TGTGCCAGCAGATTAGTTGGTCGACAGGGCTACACTGAAGCTTTCTTT. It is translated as CASRLVGRQGYTEAFF.

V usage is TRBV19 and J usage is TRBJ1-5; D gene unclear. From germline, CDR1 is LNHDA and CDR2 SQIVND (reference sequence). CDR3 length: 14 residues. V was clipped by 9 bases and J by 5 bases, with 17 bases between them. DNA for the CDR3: TGTGCCAGACGATTAGGGTCGGAGGATCAGCCCCAGCATTTT. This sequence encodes CARRLGSEDQPQHF.